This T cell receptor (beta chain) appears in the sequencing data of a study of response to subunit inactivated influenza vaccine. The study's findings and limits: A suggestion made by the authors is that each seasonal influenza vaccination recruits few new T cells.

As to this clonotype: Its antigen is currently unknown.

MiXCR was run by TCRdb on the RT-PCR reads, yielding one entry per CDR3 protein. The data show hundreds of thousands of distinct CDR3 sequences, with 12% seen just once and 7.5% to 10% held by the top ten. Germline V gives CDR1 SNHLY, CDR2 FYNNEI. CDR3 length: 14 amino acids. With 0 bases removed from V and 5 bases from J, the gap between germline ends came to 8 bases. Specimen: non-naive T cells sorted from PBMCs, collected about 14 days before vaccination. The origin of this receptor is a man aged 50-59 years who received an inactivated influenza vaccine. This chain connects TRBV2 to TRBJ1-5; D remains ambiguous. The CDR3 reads CASSEATGYQPQHF. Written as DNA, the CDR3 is TGTGCCAGCAGTGAAGCGACGGGGTATCAGCCCCAGCATTTT. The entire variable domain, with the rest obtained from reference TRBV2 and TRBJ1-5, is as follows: EPEVTQTPSHQVTQMGQEVILRCVPISNHLYFYWYRQILGQKVEFLVSFYNNEISEKSEIFDDQFSVERPDGSNFTLKIRSTKLEDSAMYFCASSEATGYQPQHFGDGTRLSIL.